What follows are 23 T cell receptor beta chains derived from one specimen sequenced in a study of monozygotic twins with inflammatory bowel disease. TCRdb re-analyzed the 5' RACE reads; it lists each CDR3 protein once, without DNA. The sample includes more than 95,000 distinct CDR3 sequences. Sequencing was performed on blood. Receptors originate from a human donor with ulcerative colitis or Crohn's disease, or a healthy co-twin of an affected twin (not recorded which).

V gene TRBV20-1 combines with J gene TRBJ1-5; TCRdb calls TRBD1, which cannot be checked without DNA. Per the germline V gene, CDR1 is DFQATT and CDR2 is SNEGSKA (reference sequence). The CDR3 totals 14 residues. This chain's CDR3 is CSARGRGSNQPQHF.

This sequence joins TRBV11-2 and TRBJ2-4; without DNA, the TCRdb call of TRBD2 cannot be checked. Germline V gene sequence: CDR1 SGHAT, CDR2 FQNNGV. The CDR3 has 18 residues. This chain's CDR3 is CASSLGAPHSGGENIQYF.

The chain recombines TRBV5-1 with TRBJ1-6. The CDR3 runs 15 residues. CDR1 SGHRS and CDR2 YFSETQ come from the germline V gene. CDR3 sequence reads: CASSSLGRDNSPLHF.

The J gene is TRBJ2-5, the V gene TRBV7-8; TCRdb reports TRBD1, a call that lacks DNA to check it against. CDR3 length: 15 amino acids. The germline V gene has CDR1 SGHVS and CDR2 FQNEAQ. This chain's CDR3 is CASSLLGQNQETQYF.

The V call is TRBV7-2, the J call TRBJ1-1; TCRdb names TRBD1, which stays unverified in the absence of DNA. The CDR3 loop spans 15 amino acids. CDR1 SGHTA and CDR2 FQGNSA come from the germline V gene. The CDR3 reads CASSLVGGRRAEAFF.

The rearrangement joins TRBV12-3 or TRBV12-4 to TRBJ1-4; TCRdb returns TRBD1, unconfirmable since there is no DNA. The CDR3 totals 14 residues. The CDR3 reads CASSFPLGGEKLFF.

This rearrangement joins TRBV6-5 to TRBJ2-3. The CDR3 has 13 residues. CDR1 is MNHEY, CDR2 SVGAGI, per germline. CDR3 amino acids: CASSYEVADTQYF.

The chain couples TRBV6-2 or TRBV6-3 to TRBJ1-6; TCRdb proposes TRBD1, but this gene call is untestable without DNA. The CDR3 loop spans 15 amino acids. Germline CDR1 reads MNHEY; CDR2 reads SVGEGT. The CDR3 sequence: CASRLQEHYNSPLHF.

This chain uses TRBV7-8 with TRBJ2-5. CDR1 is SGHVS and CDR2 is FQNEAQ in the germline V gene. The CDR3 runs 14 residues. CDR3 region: CASSLFGDQETQYF.

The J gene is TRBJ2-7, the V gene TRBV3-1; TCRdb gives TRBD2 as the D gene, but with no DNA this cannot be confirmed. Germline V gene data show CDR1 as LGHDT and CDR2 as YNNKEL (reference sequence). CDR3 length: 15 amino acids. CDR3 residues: CASSQALGGGYEQYF.

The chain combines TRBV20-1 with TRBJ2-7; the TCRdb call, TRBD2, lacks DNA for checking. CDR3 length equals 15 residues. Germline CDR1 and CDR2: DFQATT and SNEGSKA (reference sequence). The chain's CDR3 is CSAEDPGTSPYEQYF.

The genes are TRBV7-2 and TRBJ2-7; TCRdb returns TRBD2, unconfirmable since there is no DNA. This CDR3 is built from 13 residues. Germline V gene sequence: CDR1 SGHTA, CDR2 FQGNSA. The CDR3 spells CASRPGLAYEQYF.

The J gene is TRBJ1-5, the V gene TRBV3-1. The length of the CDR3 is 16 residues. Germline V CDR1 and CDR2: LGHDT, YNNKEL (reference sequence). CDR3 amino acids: CASSQGGGGLGQPQHF.

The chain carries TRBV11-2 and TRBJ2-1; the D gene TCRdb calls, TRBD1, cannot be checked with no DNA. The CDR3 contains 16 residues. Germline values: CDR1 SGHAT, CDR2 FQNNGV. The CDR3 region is CASSPPGAQAYNEQFF. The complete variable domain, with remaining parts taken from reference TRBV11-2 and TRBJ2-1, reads EAGVAQSPRYKIIEKRQSVAFWCNPISGHATLYWYQQILGQGPKLLIQFQNNGVVDDSQLPKDRFSAERLKGVDSTLKIQPAKLEDSAVYLCASSPPGAQAYNEQFFGPGTRLTVL.

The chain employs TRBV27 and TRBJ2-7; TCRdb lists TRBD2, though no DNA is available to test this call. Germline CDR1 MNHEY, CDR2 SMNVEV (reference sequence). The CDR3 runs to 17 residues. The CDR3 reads CASSLDGLAGPSYEQYF.

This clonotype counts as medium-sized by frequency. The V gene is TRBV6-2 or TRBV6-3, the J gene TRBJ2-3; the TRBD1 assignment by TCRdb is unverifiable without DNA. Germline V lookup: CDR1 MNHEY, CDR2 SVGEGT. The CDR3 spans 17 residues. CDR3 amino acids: CASSYRKGQGETDTQYF.

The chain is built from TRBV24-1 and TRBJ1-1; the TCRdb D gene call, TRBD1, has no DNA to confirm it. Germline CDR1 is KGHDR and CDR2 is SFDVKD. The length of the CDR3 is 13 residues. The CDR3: CATSKGGGTEAFF.

The CDR3 spells CASSLDRANSPLHF. The chain combines TRBV7-2 with TRBJ1-6; lacking DNA, the TRBD1 call made by TCRdb goes unchecked. Germline V gene lookup returns CDR1 SGHTA and CDR2 FQGNSA. The length of the CDR3 is 14 residues.

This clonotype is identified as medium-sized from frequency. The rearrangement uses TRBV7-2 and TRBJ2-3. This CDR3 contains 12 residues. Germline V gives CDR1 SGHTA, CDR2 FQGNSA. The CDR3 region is CASSRTKDTQYF.

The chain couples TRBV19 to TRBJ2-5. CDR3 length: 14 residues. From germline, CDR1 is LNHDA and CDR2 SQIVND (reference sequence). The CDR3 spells CASSGHRTQETQYF.

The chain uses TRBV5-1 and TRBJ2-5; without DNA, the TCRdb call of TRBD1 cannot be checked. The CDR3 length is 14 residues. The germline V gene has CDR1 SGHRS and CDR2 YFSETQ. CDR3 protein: CASSRGQEQETQYF.

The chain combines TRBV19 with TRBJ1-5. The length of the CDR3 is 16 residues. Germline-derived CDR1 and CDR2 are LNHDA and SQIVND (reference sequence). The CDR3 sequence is CATHPISGGSNQPQHF.

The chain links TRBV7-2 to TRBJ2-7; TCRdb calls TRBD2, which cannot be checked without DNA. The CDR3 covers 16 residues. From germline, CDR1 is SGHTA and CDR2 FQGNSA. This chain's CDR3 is CASSLARAGVRYEQYF.